Sequencing of this T cell receptor beta chain was carried out in a study of OX40 agonist ivuxolimab in advanced cancers. Study-level background: The costimulatory receptor OX40 (CD134) was targeted by ivuxolimab, a fully human IgG2 agonistic monoclonal antibody. Peripheral TCRbeta sequencing was intended to test whether TCR sequence diversity was altered and clonal T-cell expansion was caused by ivuxolimab. Among the approximately 50 dose-escalation patients, approximately 20 had hepatocellular carcinoma, roughly 15 melanoma, 9 renal cell carcinoma and 9 head and neck cancer. Intravenous ivuxolimab was administered to patients every 2 weeks at six dose levels: 0.01, 0.1, 0.3, 1.5, 3 and 10 mg/kg. The dose-escalation cohort was roughly 80% male with a mean age of approximately 60 years, ranging from roughly 20 to 80. Partial responses occurred in three dose-escalation patients: two with cutaneous melanoma and one with hepatocellular carcinoma. The monotherapy dose-escalation portion (N ≈ 56 patients) of the phase I ivuxolimab trial is reported in the paper. Prior anti-PD-1, anti-PD-L1 or anti-CTLA-4 therapy was permitted, and approximately 42% of dose-escalation patients had received checkpoint inhibitors.

What the authors observed across the whole study: Low levels of normalized T-cell clonal expansion were also seen in some patients who did not respond. The antigen specificity of the clonally expanded peripheral T cells was not determined. In the 0.1-3.0 mg/kg groups, partial responders were among the patients with the lowest normalized peripheral clonal expansion, particularly in CD8+ T cells. At doses of 0.1 to 3.0 mg/kg, clonal expansion of both CD4+ and CD8+ blood T cells was observed from baseline to week 6. After ivuxolimab, more expanded clones were found on average in CD8+ T cells than in CD4+ T cells.

To sequence the TCRbeta CDR3 region, genomic DNA was isolated from the sorted cells. TCRbeta CDR3 regions were sequenced using the immunoSEQ Assay. In its TCRdb copy, this immuneACCESS table keeps in-frame sequences only and misses some clones. Where compared with another copy, unresolved V genes explain less than half of these, and the others have no known cause. This sample is represented by about 35,000 clones; around 93% of them were singletons. The ten most abundant clones make up around a third of the sample. Taken from the germline V gene (reference sequence), the CDR1 and CDR2 loops are LNHDA and SQIVND. Compared with germline, V lacks 10 bases and J lacks 0 bases; bases without a gene match: 16. The CDR3 goes from the cysteine to the phenylalanine over 17 residues. The CDR3 DNA has 51 bases and is translated from base 1. The trial excluded patients who had a history of autoimmune disease or were on systemic immunosuppression. Peripheral blood for TCR sequencing was drawn from every dose cohort at baseline, at cycle 4 day 1 and at cycle 7 day 1. Samples came from an open-label, multicenter, first-in-human phase I dose-escalation trial of ivuxolimab. Adults with locally advanced or metastatic melanoma, renal cell carcinoma, hepatocellular carcinoma or head and neck squamous cell carcinoma were enrolled in the trial. Before TCR sequencing, CD4+ T cells and CD8+ T cells were sorted from peripheral blood as separate populations.

About this clone: Its antigen has not been determined. Base qualities are not recorded, but no much larger clone differs from it by a single base.

This TCR derives from an adult with an advanced solid tumor such as melanoma, head and neck, liver or kidney cancer. This chain joins TRBV19 to TRBJ2-3, with 7 bases aligning to TRBD2. The material was CD4+ or CD8+ T cells sorted from blood, obtained in a trial of the OX40 agonist ivuxolimab. The nucleotide sequence is given as TGTGCCACCGAACCTCGCCCGCAGCGGGGTAGCACAGATACGCAGTATTTT. It encodes CATEPRPQRGSTDTQYF.